A selection of T cell receptor beta chains follows, all from one sample in a study of T cells after yellow fever vaccination. TCRdb re-called the 5' RACE reads with MiXCR, one entry per CDR3 protein. The data contain about 150,000 distinct CDR3 sequences, about 6.2% of them singletons. The specimen comprised CD4+ T cells sorted from PBMCs, sampled 10 days after the yellow fever booster vaccination. These receptors were obtained from a man under 40 who received the YFV17D yellow fever vaccine. Both conserved end residues are part of each CDR3. D genes are given only for firm matches. The listing skips clone size in some rows; elsewhere it reads once, few, many or a size class.

V: TRBV7-9; D: NA; size: NA; J: TRBJ2-1; DNA: TGTGCCAGCAGCTTAGCCGGTATTGGCGGGTCCAGCCTGAATGAGCAGTTCTTC; CDR3: CASSLAGIGGSSLNEQFF
V: TRBV18; D: NA; size: many; J: TRBJ2-1; DNA: TGTGCCAGCTCACTCTTAATGTTCTCCTACAATGAGCAGTTCTTC; CDR3: CASSLLMFSYNEQFF
V: TRBV27; D: TRBD1; size: many; J: TRBJ2-7; DNA: TGTGCCAGCAGAATCCGGGACAGGGCGTACGAGCAGTACTTC; CDR3: CASRIRDRAYEQYF
V: TRBV29-1; D: NA; size: NA; J: TRBJ2-3; DNA: TGCAGCGTCAACGGACAGGAGGGTAGCACAGATACGCAGTATTTT; CDR3: CSVNGQEGSTDTQYF
V: TRBV29-1; D: NA; size: many; J: TRBJ2-1; DNA: TGCAGCGTTGCACAGGTGGATGAGCAGTTCTTC; CDR3: CSVAQVDEQFF
V: TRBV20-1; D: TRBD1; size: many; J: TRBJ1-1; DNA: TGCAGTGCTAGAGTCACAGGGGGCTTCACTGAAGCTTTCTTT; CDR3: CSARVTGGFTEAFF
V: TRBV7-2; D: NA; size: few; J: TRBJ2-5; DNA: TGTGCCAGCAGCTTAGGACAGTTGGAGACCCAGTACTTC; CDR3: CASSLGQLETQYF
V: TRBV4-3; D: NA; size: NA; J: TRBJ1-2; DNA: TGCGCCAGCAGCCAAGATCTTCTGGGGGTCAAGGTCTATGGCTACACCTTC; CDR3: CASSQDLLGVKVYGYTF
V: TRBV6-2/TRBV6-3; D: NA; size: many; J: TRBJ2-7; DNA: TGTGCCAGCAGTAACGACAGATACGAGCAGTACTTC; CDR3: CASSNDRYEQYF
V: TRBV6-2/TRBV6-3; D: NA; size: many; J: TRBJ2-4; DNA: TGTGCCAGCAGTTATTTTGTCCTAGCAGAAGCCAAAAACATTCAGTACTTC; CDR3: CASSYFVLAEAKNIQYF
V: TRBV29-1; D: NA; size: many; J: TRBJ2-5; DNA: TGCAGCGCCGGAGGGGCACAAGAGACCCAGTACTTC; CDR3: CSAGGAQETQYF
V: TRBV6-2/TRBV6-3; D: NA; size: many; J: TRBJ2-4; DNA: TGTGCCAGCAGTTACAGACAGGGTGGAGGGAACATTCAGTACTTC; CDR3: CASSYRQGGGNIQYF
V: TRBV27; D: TRBD2; size: many; J: TRBJ2-7; DNA: TGTGCCAGCAGCAGCGGGACTAGTAGACACAAGCAGTACTTC; CDR3: CASSSGTSRHKQYF
V: TRBV4-1; D: TRBD1; size: many; J: TRBJ1-3; DNA: TGCGCCAGCACGACGGGACAGGGATTACCTGGAAACACCATATATTTT; CDR3: CASTTGQGLPGNTIYF
V: TRBV7-9; D: NA; size: many; J: TRBJ2-5; DNA: TGTGCCAGCAGCTTAGCGGAGCTAGACCGGGAGACCCAGTACTTC; CDR3: CASSLAELDRETQYF
V: TRBV20-1; D: TRBD1; size: many; J: TRBJ2-1; DNA: TGCAGTGCTAGAGAAGGGACAGGGGGCGGGCAGTTCTTC; CDR3: CSAREGTGGGQFF
V: TRBV7-9; D: NA; size: few; J: TRBJ2-2; DNA: TGTGCCAGCAGCTTAGCGAGCGGTCCTAACACCGGGGAGCTGTTTTTT; CDR3: CASSLASGPNTGELFF
V: TRBV5-6; D: NA; size: many; J: TRBJ2-1; DNA: TGTGCCAGCAGCTTAGAGGGAATTCGCTCCTACAATGAGCAGTTCTTC; CDR3: CASSLEGIRSYNEQFF
V: TRBV12-3/TRBV12-4; D: NA; size: many; J: TRBJ1-2; DNA: TGTGCCAGCACCCCATTAGGGGGTAAAGGCTACACCTTC; CDR3: CASTPLGGKGYTF
V: TRBV20-1; D: NA; size: many; J: TRBJ2-7; DNA: TGCAGTGCTAGACCAACCTACGAGCAGTACTTC; CDR3: CSARPTYEQYF
V: TRBV20-1; D: TRBD1; size: many; J: TRBJ1-5; DNA: TGCAGTGCCAGACAGGGACCCAATCAGCCCCAGCATTTT; CDR3: CSARQGPNQPQHF
V: TRBV29-1; D: NA; size: many; J: TRBJ2-1; DNA: TGCAGCGTTGATGGGGGCCATGAGCAGTTCTTC; CDR3: CSVDGGHEQFF
V: TRBV5-1; D: TRBD1; size: many; J: TRBJ1-2; DNA: TGCGCCAGCAGCCCCGGACAGGGGACTAACTATGGCTACACCTTC; CDR3: CASSPGQGTNYGYTF
V: TRBV30; D: NA; size: NA; J: TRBJ1-1; DNA: TGTGCCTGGAGGAGTGAAAGAACAGGAAAAGCTTTCTTT; CDR3: CAWRSERTGKAFF
V: TRBV7-6; D: NA; size: few; J: TRBJ2-5; DNA: TGTGCCAGCAGCTTCGTCGGGAGCCAAGAGACCCAGTACTTC; CDR3: CASSFVGSQETQYF
V: TRBV4-3; D: NA; size: many; J: TRBJ2-7; DNA: TGCGCCAGCAGCCCCGGGAGAGAACTTCGGAAGGTCTTC; CDR3: CASSPGRELRKVF
V: TRBV7-2; D: NA; size: NA; J: TRBJ2-2; DNA: TGTGCCAGCAGCTTCGGCGGTTACACCGGGGAGCTGTTTTTT; CDR3: CASSFGGYTGELFF
V: TRBV4-1; D: NA; size: many; J: TRBJ2-1; DNA: TGCGCCAGCAGCCAAGTCCACAATGAGCAGTTCTTC; CDR3: CASSQVHNEQFF
V: TRBV12-3/TRBV12-4; D: NA; size: many; J: TRBJ2-6; DNA: TGTGCCAGCAGTCCGGGACATCCAGGCTCTGGGGCCAACGTCCTGACTTTC; CDR3: CASSPGHPGSGANVLTF
V: TRBV7-2; D: TRBD2; size: many; J: TRBJ2-5; DNA: TGTGCCAGCAGACTAGCGGGAGAGGTAGTGACCCAGTACTTC; CDR3: CASRLAGEVVTQYF
V: TRBV25-1; D: TRBD2; size: many; J: TRBJ2-7; DNA: TGTGCCACTAGGAGTAGCGGGAGCTACGAGCAGTACTTC; CDR3: CATRSSGSYEQYF
V: TRBV12-3/TRBV12-4; D: TRBD1; size: many; J: TRBJ2-1; DNA: TGTGCCAGCAAGGGACAGGGGGCGAATGAGCAGTTCTTC; CDR3: CASKGQGANEQFF
V: TRBV7-8; D: TRBD2; size: many; J: TRBJ2-7; DNA: TGTGCCAGCAGCTTACCGGGAGGGCCCTACGAGCAGTACTTC; CDR3: CASSLPGGPYEQYF
V: TRBV30; D: TRBD1; size: many; J: TRBJ2-7; DNA: TGTGCCTGGGGCAAGACAGGGTACTACGAGCAGTACTTC; CDR3: CAWGKTGYYEQYF
V: TRBV6-2/TRBV6-3; D: TRBD2; size: few; J: TRBJ2-2; DNA: TGTGCCAGCAAATATTACACTAGCGGGAGATTCGGCGGGGAGCTGTTTTTT; CDR3: CASKYYTSGRFGGELFF
V: TRBV29-1; D: NA; size: many; J: TRBJ2-7; DNA: TGCAGCGTTGAAGAAATGTCGGGACCGTTCTCCTACGAGCAGTACTTC; CDR3: CSVEEMSGPFSYEQYF
V: TRBV29-1; D: NA; size: few; J: TRBJ1-1; DNA: TGCAGCCCCCAGGGTCTTGACCGGGGGACTGAAGCTTTCTTT; CDR3: CSPQGLDRGTEAFF
V: TRBV24-1; D: NA; size: many; J: TRBJ1-1; DNA: TGTGCCACCAGTGAGTCGGGTTCAGGGGAAGCTTTCTTT; CDR3: CATSESGSGEAFF
V: TRBV6-5; D: NA; size: many; J: TRBJ2-1; DNA: TGTGCCAGCAGGTTGTACAATGAGCAGTTCTTC; CDR3: CASRLYNEQFF
V: TRBV7-8; D: NA; size: many; J: TRBJ1-1; DNA: TGTGCCAGCAGCTTAGAAGTGGCTGAAGCTTTCTTT; CDR3: CASSLEVAEAFF
V: TRBV6-2/TRBV6-3; D: NA; size: NA; J: TRBJ1-5; DNA: TGTGCCAGTATGGGCCCCCCCGGGCCACAGCCCCAGCATTTT; CDR3: CASMGPPGPQPQHF
V: TRBV12-3/TRBV12-4; D: TRBD2; size: many; J: TRBJ2-1; DNA: TGTGCCAGCAGTCCTCTAGCGGGAGGGGAACGATCCTACAATGAGCAGTTCTTC; CDR3: CASSPLAGGERSYNEQFF
V: TRBV7-9; D: NA; size: many; J: TRBJ1-1; DNA: TGTGCCAGCAGCCACTATAGTGGGGAGACTGAAGCTTTCTTT; CDR3: CASSHYSGETEAFF
V: TRBV10-3; D: TRBD1; size: NA; J: TRBJ1-1; DNA: TGTGCCACCCGAGGACAGGGAGGGACTGAAGCTTTCTTT; CDR3: CATRGQGGTEAFF
V: TRBV4-3; D: TRBD1; size: NA; J: TRBJ1-6; DNA: TGCGCCAGCAGCCAAGGACAGGGAGGGTCACCCCTCCACTTT; CDR3: CASSQGQGGSPLHF
V: TRBV24-1; D: NA; size: many; J: TRBJ2-1; DNA: TGTGCCACCAGCGGAGGGAATGAGCAGTTCTTC; CDR3: CATSGGNEQFF
V: TRBV9; D: NA; size: many; J: TRBJ2-3; DNA: TGTGCCAGCAGCGTAGATGCGGCCCCGTTGGCAGATACGCAGTATTTT; CDR3: CASSVDAAPLADTQYF
V: TRBV12-3/TRBV12-4; D: NA; size: many; J: TRBJ1-1; DNA: TGTGCCAGCAGCCGCGGGGCTGGGATGGGGTCCACTGAAGCTTTCTTT; CDR3: CASSRGAGMGSTEAFF
V: TRBV7-2; D: NA; size: few; J: TRBJ2-7; DNA: TGTGCCAGCAGTGCCCGGGACGCCAAATCCCCATACGAGCAGTACTTC; CDR3: CASSARDAKSPYEQYF